Presented here are 16 T cell receptor beta chains from one specimen sequenced in a study of T cell repertoires in cytomegalovirus infection. TCRdb redid the calling of the reads with MiXCR, one entry per CDR3 protein. In the table there are about 450,000 distinct CDR3 sequences, around 32% of which are singletons. The sample consisted of PBMCs. The source of these receptors is a human donor in good health (CMV status not recorded). Some clones in this sample may be carry-over from other donors' samples.

This clonotype was detected a few times. The chain joins TRBV6-5 to TRBJ2-3; D call uncertain. CDR3 length equals 14 residues. V shed 5 bases and J shed 3 bases, with 12 bases lying between them. Per germline, CDR1 MNHEY and CDR2 SVGAGI. CDR3 sequence reads: CASSPRPGTDTQYF. The CDR3 coding sequence is TGTGCCAGCAGTCCCCGTCCGGGTACAGATACGCAGTATTTT.

This clonotype has at least ten counts. The chain links TRBV28 to TRBJ1-4; D unclear. This CDR3 comprises 13 residues. Germline V gives CDR1 MDHEN, CDR2 SYDVKM. The germline V and J ends were trimmed by 8 bases and 4 bases, with 11 bases remaining between them. CDR3 DNA sequence: TGTGCCAGCCGAGAAGAGTATAATGAAAAACTGTTTTTT. Its translation is CASREEYNEKLFF.

This clonotype was seen a handful of times. The rearrangement joins TRBV5-6 to TRBJ2-3; D unresolved. Per germline, CDR1 SGHDT and CDR2 YYEEEE. The CDR3 contains 14 residues. The V and J ends lost 1 base and 2 bases respectively, with 8 bases between them. CDR3 protein: CASSLPRLTDTQYF. CDR3 nucleotide sequence: TGTGCCAGCAGCTTGCCCAGGCTCACAGATACGCAGTATTTT.

The genes are TRBV2 and TRBJ2-6; D gene uncertain. Per germline, CDR1 SNHLY and CDR2 FYNNEI. Deletions cut 3 bases from V and 0 bases from J, with 12 bases between. CDR3 length: 17 amino acids. CDR3 amino acids: CASSDRVATSGANVLTF. The CDR3 coding sequence is TGTGCCAGCAGTGATCGGGTGGCGACCTCTGGGGCCAACGTCCTGACTTTC.

V is TRBV6-2 or TRBV6-3 and J is TRBJ2-7; D gene ambiguous. The CDR3 length is 14 residues. CDR1 is MNHEY and CDR2 is SVGEGT in the germline V gene. The V end lost 2 bases, the J end lost 2 bases, and 10 bases lay between the germline ends. CDR3 in amino acids: CASSYRKLTYEQYF. The CDR3 DNA sequence: TGTGCCAGCAGTTACCGGAAGCTAACCTACGAGCAGTACTTC.

The rearrangement joins TRBV7-9 to TRBJ2-3, with D possibly matching TRBD2 (7 bases). The V gene's germline CDR1 is SEHNR and CDR2 FQNEAQ (reference sequence). The CDR3 is 15 amino acids. V lost 0 bases to trimming and J lost 4 bases, with 11 bases between them. The CDR3 nucleotides read TGTGCCAGCAGCTTAGCGGGGGGGCCTTCAGATACGCAGTATTTT. This gives the protein CASSLAGGPSDTQYF.

The chain joins TRBV7-2 to TRBJ1-2; TRBD1 agrees at 9 bases. Per germline, CDR1 SGHTA and CDR2 FQGNSA. V gave up 5 bases and J gave up 7 bases; unmatched junction bases: 11. The CDR3 runs 15 residues. The CDR3 sequence is CASSPGRTGESGYTF. The CDR3 DNA reads TGTGCCAGCAGCCCAGGCCGGACAGGGGAGAGTGGCTACACCTTC.

This clonotype was counted between two and nine times. The chain recombines TRBV27 with TRBJ2-2; 14 nucleotides align to TRBD2. The CDR3 is 14 amino acids. V was pared by 8 bases and J by 7 bases, with 3 bases of the junction left unmatched. The germline V gene encodes CDR1 MNHEY and CDR2 SMNVEV (reference sequence). The CDR3 sequence: CASGTSGGIGELFF. In DNA form, the CDR3 reads TGTGCCAGCGGGACTAGCGGGGGTATCGGGGAGCTGTTTTTT.

The V gene is TRBV7-2, the J gene TRBJ2-4; no firm D call. CDR1 and CDR2 (germline): SGHTA, FQGNSA. Trimming shortened V by 1 base and J by 2 bases, and 12 bases separated the two germline ends. The CDR3 is made up of 16 amino acids. This CDR3 is CASSLGGLGPKNIQYF. CDR3 coding DNA: TGTGCCAGCAGCTTAGGGGGATTAGGGCCCAAAAACATTCAGTACTTC.

This clonotype was observed at least ten times. The rearrangement links TRBV7-2 to TRBJ1-5; no firm D call. This CDR3 comprises 15 residues. Per the germline V gene, CDR1 is SGHTA and CDR2 is FQGNSA. V lost 2 bases to trimming and J lost 4 bases, with 12 bases between them. CDR3 DNA sequence: TGTGCCAGCAGCTTATTGACGGCAGTGAATCAGCCCCAGCATTTT. It codes for CASSLLTAVNQPQHF.

Only a few counts were recorded for this clonotype. This rearrangement joins TRBV6-1 to TRBJ2-6, with TRBD1 matching 8 bases. The ends lost 6 bases at V and 4 bases at J; junction bases unmatched: 11. Germline lookup yields CDR1 MNHNS and CDR2 SASEGT. The CDR3 spans 17 residues. CDR3 nucleotides: TGTGCCAGCAGGAGGACCGCAGGGGGCGACGGGGCCAACGTCCTGACTTTC. Protein sequence: CASRRTAGGDGANVLTF.

The gene calls are TRBV2 and TRBJ2-7; D is perhaps TRBD1 or TRBD2 (7 bases each). From germline, CDR1 is SNHLY and CDR2 FYNNEI. This CDR3 is 14 amino acids long. The V end lost 6 bases, the J end lost 5 bases, and 17 bases lay between the germline ends. The CDR3 spells CASRSAGGGNEQYF. The CDR3 DNA sequence: TGTGCCAGCAGGTCCGCAGGGGGGGGGAACGAGCAGTACTTC.

This clonotype was counted many times. The chain links TRBV7-6 to TRBJ2-3, with TRBD2 matching 7 bases. The CDR3 totals 16 residues. Trimming took 2 bases from V and 4 from J; bases not matched to a gene: 9. The V gene's germline CDR1 is SGHVS and CDR2 FNYEAQ. CDR3 DNA: TGTGCCAGCAGCTTATGGCGGCGGGGGAGCGCAGATACGCAGTATTTT. Translation: CASSLWRRGSADTQYF.

This clonotype has at least ten counts. The chain carries TRBV7-2 and TRBJ1-2, with D perhaps matching TRBD1 (6 bases). CDR3 length equals 13 residues. Per germline, CDR1 SGHTA and CDR2 FQGNSA. With 2 bases removed from V and 6 bases from J, the gap between germline ends came to 10 bases. CDR3 sequence (DNA): TGTGCCAGCAGCTTACGGGGGCTCGATGGCTACACCTTC. This gives the protein CASSLRGLDGYTF. Combining the CDR3 with reference TRBV7-2 and TRBJ1-2 gives the whole variable domain GAGVSQSPSNKVTEKGKDVELRCDPISGHTALYWYRQSLGQGLEFLIYFQGNSAPDKSGLPSDRFSAERTGGSVSTLTIQRTQQEDSAVYLCASSLRGLDGYTFGSGTRLTVV.

In this sample, this clonotype turned up many times. The V call is TRBV7-2, the J call TRBJ2-1, with 9 bases matching TRBD2. The CDR3 sequence is 16 residues long. From germline, CDR1 is SGHTA and CDR2 FQGNSA. V was pared by 1 base and J by 4 bases, with 5 bases of the junction left unmatched. In DNA, the CDR3 is TGTGCCAGCAGCTTAGTCGGTAGCGGGGGATACAATGAGCAGTTCTTC. Translating gives CASSLVGSGGYNEQFF. The whole variable domain, remainder taken from reference TRBV7-2 and TRBJ2-1, is GAGVSQSPSNKVTEKGKDVELRCDPISGHTALYWYRQSLGQGLEFLIYFQGNSAPDKSGLPSDRFSAERTGGSVSTLTIQRTQQEDSAVYLCASSLVGSGGYNEQFFGPGTRLTVL.

This clonotype has a count of ten or more. J is TRBJ1-5 and V is TRBV7-2; 7 nucleotides match TRBD1. CDR1 and CDR2 (germline): SGHTA, FQGNSA. Losses at the gene ends were 5 bases for V and 4 bases for J; bases not matched to a gene: 2. The CDR3 runs 13 residues. DNA for the CDR3: TGTGCCAGCAGCCGGGACAGAAATCAGCCCCAGCATTTT. Its protein is CASSRDRNQPQHF. Full variable domain (rest looked up from reference TRBV7-2 and TRBJ1-5): GAGVSQSPSNKVTEKGKDVELRCDPISGHTALYWYRQSLGQGLEFLIYFQGNSAPDKSGLPSDRFSAERTGGSVSTLTIQRTQQEDSAVYLCASSRDRNQPQHFGDGTRLSIL.